This section outlines one TCR beta chain sequence together with its context. The antigen is not known. This specimen comes from a study of shared clonotypes between healthy human individuals. Study-level results: Some naive CD4 clonotypes, about 5.5%, turned up in common across several donors. Unshared clonotypes carried lower generation probabilities than those common to all four donors.

Profiled with immunoSEQ multiplex PCR; TCRdb holds only in-frame clones, not every one. The table includes some 300,000 clones, roughly 80% detected once. The clonotype comes from a man aged 25 to 45 in good health. The material sequenced was memory CD4+ T cells sorted from blood. Subset given: CD45RA-negative fraction.

The chain's CDR3 is CASSLASGLGSYNEQFF. DNA for the CDR3: TGTGCCAGCAGCTTAGCCTCGGGACTCGGCTCCTACAATGAGCAGTTCTTC. The J gene is TRBJ2-1, the V gene TRBV11-3; a weak D match, TRBD2 (6 bases). V was shortened by 1 base and J by 0 bases, with 13 bases between the two germline ends. The CDR3 consists of 17 residues. Germline CDR1 and CDR2: SGHNT and YENEEA.